Shown below are 32 T cell receptor beta chains from a single sample sequenced in a study of blood T cells in healthy people across ages. Then a second PCR, running roughly 6 to 11 cycles, was carried out with a sample-barcoded 5' primer and a J-beta primer mix. A single record per CDR3 protein comes from TCRdb applying MiXCR to the 5' RACE reads. This sample carries about 320,000 distinct CDR3 sequences, roughly 26% of them seen once, and the ten largest clones take roughly 28%. Sequencing used blood. Receptors originate from a woman in her 70s in good health.

This clonotype was recorded a few times. The chain recombines TRBV5-6 with TRBJ1-6; tentative D call: TRBD1 (5 bases). V lost 2 bases to trimming and J lost 6 bases, with 15 bases between them. CDR1 is SGHDT and CDR2 is YYEEEE in the germline V gene. The CDR3 is 16 amino acids. The CDR3 DNA reads as TGTGCCAGCAGCTTCCTCGGACGGGGCGGTAATTCACCCCTCCACTTT. Translated, it gives CASSFLGRGGNSPLHF.

The chain links TRBV2 to TRBJ2-7, with D perhaps matching TRBD1 or TRBD2 (5 bases each). Germline lookup yields CDR1 SNHLY and CDR2 FYNNEI. The CDR3 loop spans 14 amino acids. The V end lost 8 bases, the J end lost 5 bases, and 19 bases lay between the germline ends. In DNA, the CDR3 is TGTGCCAGCCTCGAGGGCGCAGGGATCCACGAGCAGTACTTC. This sequence encodes CASLEGAGIHEQYF.

The sample holds a few counts of this clonotype. One end of the junction fails to match germline, which may point to a read error. This CDR3 reads CAGSPGRETDTQYF. The CDR3 coding sequence is TGTGCCGGCAGCCCGGGCCGGGAGACAGATACGCAGTATTTT. The rearrangement links TRBV7-3 to TRBJ2-3; perhaps TRBD2 as D (6 bases). The CDR3 totals 14 residues. Germline V gene data show CDR1 as SGHTA and CDR2 as FQGTGA. Filled out from reference TRBV7-3 and TRBJ2-3, the complete variable domain reads GAGVSQTPSNKVTEKGKYVELRCDPISGHTALYWYRQSLGQGPEFLIYFQGTGAADDSGLPNDRFFAVRPEGSVSTLKIQRTERGDSAVYLCAGSPGRETDTQYFGPGTRLTVL.

This clonotype was found a few times. The rearrangement uses TRBV5-1 and TRBJ1-1; no firm D call. Deletions cut 2 bases from V and 0 bases from J, with 8 bases between. Germline V gives CDR1 SGHRS, CDR2 YFSETQ. The CDR3 contains 14 residues. This CDR3 reads CASSFGNMNTEAFF. The CDR3 coding sequence is TGCGCCAGCAGCTTCGGCAACATGAACACTGAAGCTTTCTTT.

This chain uses TRBV9 with TRBJ2-7; tentative D call: TRBD2 (6 bases). V shed 3 bases and J shed 10 bases, with 14 bases lying between them. In germline, CDR1 is SGDLS, CDR2 YYNGEE. The CDR3 spans 12 residues. Here the CDR3 reads CASSDTGLRQYF. CDR3 DNA: TGTGCCAGCAGCGATACGGGACTCCGCCAGTACTTC. Together with reference TRBV9 and TRBJ2-7, the CDR3 gives the full variable domain: DSGVTQTPKHLITATGQRVTLRCSPRSGDLSVYWYQQSLDQGLQFLIQYYNGEERAKGNILERFSAQQFPDLHSELNLSSLELGDSALYFCASSDTGLRQYFGPGTRLTVT.

Points on this clonotype: At one of its ends the junction is not consistent with the germline gene, which may arise from a read error. The chain joins TRBV12-3 or TRBV12-4 to TRBJ2-5; 7 bases fit TRBD1. The CDR3 has 14 amino acids. The CDR3 nucleotides read TGTGCCAGCAGCGAGTACAGGGGTGGAGAGACCCGGTACTTC. Translated: CASSEYRGGETRYF.

The chain is built from TRBV7-3 and TRBJ2-7; D perhaps matches TRBD1 (6 bases). There are 14 residues in the CDR3. V was pared by 4 bases and J by 6 bases, with 16 bases between. The germline gives CDR1 SGHTA, CDR2 FQGTGA. CDR3 nucleotide sequence: TGTGCCAGCAGCTCCACAGGGTCCTCGGCCGAGCAGTACTTC. Its protein is CASSSTGSSAEQYF.

The chain joins TRBV28 to TRBJ1-5, with 9 positions matching TRBD1. Unmatched junction bases numbered 7, after V lost 1 base and J lost 6 bases. In germline, CDR1 is MDHEN, CDR2 SYDVKM. This CDR3 is built from 16 residues. The CDR3 here is CASSLLGTTGGQPQHF. The CDR3 DNA reads TGTGCCAGCAGTTTATTGGGAACGACAGGGGGTCAGCCCCAGCATTTT.

This clonotype occurred a few times. The chain combines TRBV10-3 with TRBJ1-1; D is uncertain. V was clipped by 8 bases and J by 1 base, with 11 bases between them. CDR1 and CDR2 (germline): ENHRY, SYGVKD. This CDR3 has 13 amino acids. The CDR3 DNA follows: TGTGCCATCTCCCTCCTACCGAACACTGAAGCTTTCTTT. The encoded protein is CAISLLPNTEAFF.

This clonotype was seen more than once but under ten times. The V gene is TRBV12-5, the J gene TRBJ1-5; D uncertain. Germline loops: CDR1 LGHNT, CDR2 FRNRAP. This CDR3 contains 13 residues. V lost 2 bases, J lost 3 bases, and 5 bases lay in between. CDR3 residues: CASGLTINQPQHF. The CDR3 region has the DNA TGTGCTAGTGGTTTGACAATCAATCAGCCCCAGCATTTT.

This clonotype was counted between two and nine times. The genes are TRBV5-1 and TRBJ2-7; D is possibly TRBD1 or TRBD2 (5 bases each). Germline values: CDR1 SGHRS, CDR2 YFSETQ. V shed 1 base and J shed 6 bases, with 20 bases lying between them. CDR3 size: 16 residues. The CDR3 region has the DNA TGCGCCAGCAGCTTGTCCCCAGGGACGGGTCTAGGCGAGCAGTACTTC. Protein product: CASSLSPGTGLGEQYF.

This sequence joins TRBV20-1 and TRBJ2-1; 8 nucleotides agree with TRBD2. Losses at the gene ends were 6 bases for V and 2 bases for J; bases not matched to a gene: 9. Germline-derived CDR1 and CDR2 are DFQATT and SNEGSKA (reference sequence). The CDR3 is 15 residues long. CDR3 sequence (DNA): TGCAGTGCGAAAGCGGGAGAGGTTACCTACAATGAGCAGTTCTTC. Its protein product is CSAKAGEVTYNEQFF.

The chain combines TRBV5-1 with TRBJ1-3; D may be TRBD1 (6 bases). Trimming took off 5 bases at V and 0 bases at J, with 15 bases between the two ends. Germline CDR1 reads SGHRS; CDR2 reads YFSETQ. CDR3 length equals 16 residues. The CDR3 DNA reads as TGCGCCAGCAGTCAAACGACAGGAAACTCTGGAAACACCATATATTTT. This encodes CASSQTTGNSGNTIYF.

This clonotype was counted ten times or more. The rearrangement links TRBV7-6 to TRBJ2-1, with D hard to call. CDR1 is SGHVS, CDR2 FNYEAQ, per germline. V lost 5 bases and J 7 bases, leaving 6 bases between the germline ends. The CDR3 has 11 amino acids. In DNA form, the CDR3 reads TGTGCCAGCAGCCACGCTAATGAGCAGTTCTTC. Amino acid sequence: CASSHANEQFF.

This sequence joins TRBV20-1 and TRBJ1-4; possibly TRBD1 for D (6 bases). The CDR3 covers 13 residues. CDR1 is DFQATT and CDR2 is SNEGSKA in the germline V gene (reference sequence). The V gene lost 6 bases and the J gene lost 8 bases, with 16 bases spanning the gap. In DNA form, the CDR3 reads TGCAGTGCGAGGACGACACAGGGCGAAAAACTGTTTTTT. Translating it yields CSARTTQGEKLFF.

At least ten counts were recorded for this clonotype. The chain couples TRBV7-3 to TRBJ2-3, with a weak D call TRBD2 (5 bases). The CDR3 is 13 residues long. Trimming removed 0 bases from V and 4 bases from J, with 5 bases in between. Germline-derived CDR1 and CDR2 are SGHTA and FQGTGA. The CDR3 protein is CASSLTSADTQYF. CDR3 bases: TGTGCCAGCAGCTTAACTAGCGCAGATACGCAGTATTTT.

This chain uses TRBV2 with TRBJ1-2, with 7 bases lining up with TRBD1. After removal of 5 bases from V and 4 bases from J, the junction contained 7 bases not matched to a gene. The CDR3 contains 14 residues. Germline V lookup: CDR1 SNHLY, CDR2 FYNNEI. Here the CDR3 DNA reads TGTGCCAGCAGTCCAACAGGGGCCTTCTATGGCTACACCTTC. As protein: CASSPTGAFYGYTF.

This clonotype was seen a few times. CDR3 loop: CASSEDRINTEAFF. The CDR3 region has the DNA TGTGCCAGCAGTGAGGACAGAATAAACACTGAAGCTTTCTTT. The chain combines TRBV6-1 with TRBJ1-1, with D possibly matching TRBD1 (6 bases). This CDR3 region has 14 residues. The V gene lost 3 bases and the J gene lost 2 bases, with 10 bases spanning the gap. Germline V gene sequence: CDR1 MNHNS, CDR2 SASEGT.

In regard to this clonotype: At one boundary the junction diverges from the germline segment, which might be a read error. The chain combines TRBV14 with TRBJ2-5; 8 nucleotides agree with TRBD2. CDR1 is SGHDN and CDR2 is FVKESK in the germline V gene. CDR3 length: 14 residues. CDR3 nucleotides: TGTACCAGCAGCCAAGATTATATTGGGACTAGGTGGTTCTTC. Protein: CTSSQDYIGTRWFF.

The DNA of the CDR3 is TGTGCCAGCAGTGAATGGGCAGGGGGCGCTGGGGCCAACGTCCTGACTTTC. This translates into CASSEWAGGAGANVLTF. The rearrangement joins TRBV6-1 to TRBJ2-6, with 8 bases aligning to TRBD1. The CDR3 is 17 amino acids. The V segment lost 2 bases and the J segment 2 bases; nucleotides outside the gene matches: 5. From germline, CDR1 is MNHNS and CDR2 SASEGT.

The CDR3 DNA sequence: TGTGCCAGCGTGGGAGGAATCTATGGCTACACCTTC. Its protein is CASVGGIYGYTF. The chain has TRBV12-3 or TRBV12-4 and TRBJ1-2; D not certain. Trimming stripped 8 bases from V and 4 bases from J, with 11 bases between. This CDR3 contains 12 residues.

This clonotype was observed a few times. The V and J genes are TRBV27 and TRBJ2-5; D might be TRBD2 (5 bases). The V end lost 0 bases, the J end lost 9 bases, and 11 bases lay between the germline ends. CDR3 length: 13 amino acids. Per the germline V gene, CDR1 is MNHEY and CDR2 is SMNVEV (reference sequence). CDR3 sequence (DNA): TGTGCCAGCAGTTTATCTCCTTCGGGGTCCCAGTACTTC. It yields the protein CASSLSPSGSQYF.

The sample holds a few counts of this clonotype. This sequence joins TRBV11-2 and TRBJ2-7; no definite D call. V was pared by 1 base and J by 11 bases, with 12 bases between. Germline V gene data show CDR1 as SGHAT and CDR2 as FQNNGV. The CDR3 contains 12 residues. This chain's CDR3 is CASSLVGSGEYF. The CDR3 coding sequence is TGTGCCAGCAGCTTAGTAGGCTCCGGCGAGTACTTC.

This clonotype showed up just a few times. J is TRBJ2-7 and V is TRBV5-1, with TRBD2 matching 10 bases. The CDR3 is 15 residues long. V lost 0 bases to trimming and J lost 3 bases; unmatched junction nucleotides: 3. CDR1 is SGHRS and CDR2 is YFSETQ in the germline V gene. The DNA of the CDR3 is TGCGCCAGCAGCTTGGCGTCTAGCGGGAGCTACGAGCAGTACTTC. Its protein product is CASSLASSGSYEQYF. Filled out from reference TRBV5-1 and TRBJ2-7, the complete variable domain reads KAGVTQTPRYLIKTRGQQVTLSCSPISGHRSVSWYQQTPGQGLQFLFEYFSETQRNKGNFPGRFSGRQFSNSRSEMNVSTLELGDSALYLCASSLASSGSYEQYFGPGTRLTVT.

This clonotype turned up a few times. The chain employs TRBV9 and TRBJ2-5; D remains ambiguous. In germline, CDR1 is SGDLS, CDR2 YYNGEE. The V end was cut by 6 bases, the J end by 0 bases, with 6 bases between. The CDR3 sequence is 12 residues long. This CDR3 is CASNRDQETQYF. CDR3 sequence (DNA): TGTGCCAGCAATCGGGACCAAGAGACCCAGTACTTC.

The V call is TRBV4-3, the J call TRBJ1-1; D unclear. Between the trimmed V and J ends, which lost 0 bases and 7 bases, there was a span of 9 bases. The CDR3 runs to 13 residues. The germline V gene encodes CDR1 LGHNA and CDR2 YSLEER. This CDR3 is CASSQESWGEAFF. CDR3 sequence (DNA): TGCGCCAGCAGCCAAGAGTCTTGGGGTGAAGCTTTCTTT.

The table lists this clonotype with a few counts. V and J are TRBV29-1 and TRBJ2-1; no definite D call. V was cut by 6 bases and J by 3 bases, with 12 bases left in between. Germline V CDR1 and CDR2: SQVTM, ANQGSEA. The CDR3 extends over 13 amino acids. CDR3 nucleotides: TGCAGCGTACGCGCGGCCGACTACAATGAGCAGTTCTTC. This gives the protein CSVRAADYNEQFF.

In its sample, this clonotype was seen a few times. The chain joins TRBV6-5 to TRBJ1-6, with a possible D match to TRBD1 (6 bases). V shed 6 bases and J shed 6 bases, with 12 bases lying between them. CDR1 is MNHEY, CDR2 SVGAGI, per germline. The CDR3 is 14 residues long. Here the CDR3 DNA reads TGTGCCAGCAGCCCGGGACAACGTAATTCACCCCTCCACTTT. It encodes CASSPGQRNSPLHF.

This clonotype was seen a handful of times. This chain links TRBV4-3 with TRBJ1-2, with 10 bases that match TRBD1. V trimming: 4 bases; J trimming: 7 bases; junction bases outside the gene matches: 9. Per germline, CDR1 LGHNA and CDR2 YSLEER. This CDR3 comprises 15 residues. CDR3 sequence: CASSLGQGEGGGYTF. The CDR3 DNA is TGCGCCAGCAGCCTCGGACAGGGGGAAGGAGGTGGCTACACCTTC.

The V gene is TRBV6-5, the J gene TRBJ2-3; possibly TRBD2 for D (5 bases). The CDR3 totals 14 residues. V lost 6 bases to trimming and J lost 0 bases, with 10 bases between them. Germline assignment: CDR1 MNHEY and CDR2 SVGAGI. As DNA, the CDR3 is TGTGCCAGCAGCCGGCCGGGGAGCACAGATACGCAGTATTTT. It specifies CASSRPGSTDTQYF.

This clonotype has just a few counts. The chain couples TRBV5-1 to TRBJ1-4; D ambiguous. CDR3 length: 15 residues. Between the trimmed V and J ends, which lost 0 bases and 0 bases, there was a span of 6 bases. CDR1 SGHRS and CDR2 YFSETQ come from the germline V gene. The CDR3 loop reads CASSLGQATNEKLFF. The CDR3 nucleotides read TGCGCCAGCAGCTTGGGACAAGCAACTAATGAAAAACTGTTTTTT.

This clonotype came up many times. J is TRBJ1-1 and V is TRBV20-1; no firm D call. Germline V lookup: CDR1 DFQATT, CDR2 SNEGSKA (reference sequence). The CDR3 runs to 11 residues. V lost 2 bases, J lost 1 base, and 2 bases lay in between. This chain's CDR3 is CSARRNTEAFF. CDR3 DNA: TGCAGTGCTAGAAGGAACACTGAAGCTTTCTTT.